Listed below are T cell receptor beta chains from one sample, sequenced in a study of blood T cells in healthy people across ages. One entry per CDR3 protein results from TCRdb running MiXCR on the 5' RACE reads. The data show fewer than 600,000 distinct CDR3 sequences, roughly a quarter seen once. These data also featured in a second study, about T cells of mothers and their children.

Sequences were obtained from blood. The source of these receptors is a boy aged 2 to 10 in good health. The CDR3 runs from the conserved cysteine through the conserved F or W. Each record gives: clone size, V gene, J gene, D gene, CDR3 DNA, CDR3 protein. D genes are given only for firm matches. Rows may omit the clone size; those that give it use once, few, many or a size class.

>NA|TRBV3-1|TRBJ2-7|TRBD2
TGTGCCAGCAGCCTACTAGCGGACGAGCAGTACTTC
CASSLLADEQYF
>once|TRBV20-1|TRBJ1-2|NA
TGCAGTGCTAGAAGGTCTGGCCAGAGGTTCTCGTCCCATATAGATGGCTACACCTTC
CSARRSGQRFSSHIDGYTF
>few|TRBV7-9|TRBJ1-6|TRBD1
TGTGCCAGCAGTGGACAGGGGGCGAGGAATTCACCCCTCCACTTT
CASSGQGARNSPLHF
>NA|TRBV7-8|TRBJ2-6|NA
TGTGCCAGCAGCTTACCACCCTTCTCTGGGGCCAACGTCCTGACTTTC
CASSLPPFSGANVLTF
>NA|TRBV20-1|TRBJ2-7|NA
TGCAGTGCTAGTAGGGCCGGCATCGAGCAGTACTTC
CSASRAGIEQYF
>few|TRBV15|TRBJ2-5|NA
TGTGCCACCAGCAACCGGGACGGAGGGGAGACCCAGTACTTC
CATSNRDGGETQYF
>NA|TRBV27|TRBJ2-5|NA
TGTGCCAGCAGTTTAGGGATTGAAGAGACCCAGTACTTC
CASSLGIEETQYF
>few|TRBV7-9|TRBJ2-5|TRBD2
TGTGCCAGCAGACTCCCGGGACTAGCGGGAGAAGAGACCCAGTACTTC
CASRLPGLAGEETQYF
>NA|TRBV6-2/TRBV6-3|TRBJ1-5|TRBD1
TGTGCCAGCAGTGCGATGACAGGGATGCAGCCCCAGCATTTT
CASSAMTGMQPQHF
>few|TRBV11-2|TRBJ2-5|NA
TGTGCCAGCAGCTTATTAAAGGGGCGGTCAAAAACCCAGTACTTC
CASSLLKGRSKTQYF
>NA|TRBV10-3|TRBJ1-2|NA
TGTGCCATCAGGGAGGGTACGGGGAACTATGGCTACACCTTC
CAIREGTGNYGYTF
>few|TRBV7-6|TRBJ2-5|NA
TGTGCCAGCAGTTCTTCCGGGGCGCACGGGACCCAGTACTTC
CASSSSGAHGTQYF
>NA|TRBV6-5|TRBJ1-3|TRBD1
TGTGCCAGCAGGGACAGGTTTACTGGAAACACCATATATTTT
CASRDRFTGNTIYF
>few|TRBV12-3/TRBV12-4|TRBJ2-5|NA
TGTGCCAGCAGGACTGCGGAGCCCCAAGAGACCCAGTACTTC
CASRTAEPQETQYF
>once|TRBV12-5|TRBJ2-7|TRBD2
TGTGCTAGTGGTTTGGTATGGATAGCGGGGACTACACACTACGAGCAGTACTTC
CASGLVWIAGTTHYEQYF
>few|TRBV29-1|TRBJ2-2|NA
TGCAGCGTTGAGGGGAACACCGGGGAGCTGTTTTTT
CSVEGNTGELFF
>NA|TRBV19|TRBJ1-4|NA
TGTGCCAGTACGGCCCGGACTAATGAAAAACTGTTTTTT
CASTARTNEKLFF
>NA|TRBV6-5|TRBJ1-2|NA
TGTGCCAGCAACCCGGAGGGCGCGCGGAACTATGGCTACACCTTC
CASNPEGARNYGYTF
>NA|TRBV2|TRBJ2-5|NA
TGTGCCAGCAGTGAAGTGCTGGAGACCCAGTACTTC
CASSEVLETQYF
>few|TRBV10-3|TRBJ1-2|NA
TGTGCCATCAGTGAGTCTACGGGGGCGCTTAACTATGGCTACACCTTC
CAISESTGALNYGYTF
>few|TRBV24-1|TRBJ1-2|NA
TGTGCCACAAGACCCCTCAGGAGTAACTATGGCTACACCTTC
CATRPLRSNYGYTF
>few|TRBV11-2|TRBJ2-1|NA
TGTGCCAGCAGCTTAATTCGCGATGAGCAGTTCTTC
CASSLIRDEQFF
>many|TRBV24-1|TRBJ1-2|NA
TGTGCCACCAGTGCGCGGCTGAGGGAACCAGCTTATGGCTACACCTTC
CATSARLREPAYGYTF
>few|TRBV18|TRBJ2-7|NA
TGTGCCAGCTCATCCATCAGGAACTACGAGCAGTACTTC
CASSSIRNYEQYF
>NA|TRBV5-1|TRBJ1-4|NA
TGCGCCAGCAGCATCGGACACCGTAATGAAAAACTGTTTTTT
CASSIGHRNEKLFF
>few|TRBV28|TRBJ1-1|NA
TGTGCCAGCAGTTTGCGGGGGGCAGCTGAAGCTTTCTTT
CASSLRGAAEAFF
>NA|TRBV6-1|TRBJ1-1|TRBD1
TGTGCCAGCAAACGGCGGAGGAGCAGGGGGATGAACACTGAAGCTTTCTTT
CASKRRRSRGMNTEAFF
>NA|TRBV2|TRBJ2-4|NA
TGTGCCAGCAGCGGAATTACGGGAAACATTCAGTACTTC
CASSGITGNIQYF
>few|TRBV6-5|TRBJ1-2|NA
TGTGCCAGCACCAGAGGAATAGGACAGTATTATGGCTACACCTTC
CASTRGIGQYYGYTF
>NA|TRBV20-1|TRBJ1-1|NA
TGCAGTGCTAGGAGGAACACTGAAGCTTTCTTT
CSARRNTEAFF
>few|TRBV29-1|TRBJ2-3|NA
TGCAGCGTTGAAGTCTCGGTAATTGAGGATACGCAGTATTTT
CSVEVSVIEDTQYF
>many|TRBV6-7|TRBJ2-4|TRBD1
TGTGCCAGCAGTCAGACCGGGACAGTAGCCAAAAACATTCAGTACTTC
CASSQTGTVAKNIQYF
>NA|TRBV20-1|TRBJ2-5|NA
TGCAGTGCTAGATTGGGGATTCCCATAGACCAGACCCAGTACTTC
CSARLGIPIDQTQYF
>few|TRBV12-5|TRBJ1-4|NA
TGTGCTAGTGGTCCCGGGACGGGAAAACTTAATGAAAAACTGTTTTTT
CASGPGTGKLNEKLFF
>many|TRBV30|TRBJ2-5|NA
TGTGCCTGGAGTGCTTTCTTGGGGGGAGGAGAGACCCAGTACTTC
CAWSAFLGGGETQYF
>few|TRBV20-1|TRBJ1-2|TRBD1
TGCGGTGCTAGAGGCGTCCCGGGACAGGGTGAAGGCGGCTACACCTTC
CGARGVPGQGEGGYTF
>few|TRBV12-3/TRBV12-4|TRBJ1-4|TRBD1
TGTGCCAGCAGTCCAACAGGGGGTTGGGAAAAACTGTTTTTT
CASSPTGGWEKLFF
>few|TRBV5-5|TRBJ2-2|NA
TGTGCCAGCAGCTTAACAACTACCGGGGAGCTGTTTTTT
CASSLTTTGELFF
>few|TRBV18|TRBJ1-5|TRBD1
TGTGCCAGCTCACCGGGGACAGATAATCAGCCCCAGCATTTT
CASSPGTDNQPQHF